This TCR beta chain was obtained from a study of CD8 T cells in ankylosing spondylitis. The table lists this clonotype with a few counts. With molecular barcodes, quantitative 5'-RACE was used to make the TCR beta libraries. Each CDR3 protein gets one entry after TCRdb re-called the 5' RACE reads with MiXCR. This sample has about 270,000 distinct CDR3 sequences, with approximately 30% found just once. The CDR3 has 15 amino acids. V lost 5 bases to trimming and J lost 1 base, with 12 bases between them. CDR1 and CDR2 from the germline V gene are MNHEY and SMNVEV (reference sequence). The sample was blood, either unsorted or a sorted T cell fraction (not recorded which). The chain carries TRBV27 and TRBJ1-5; perhaps TRBD1 as D (5 bases). The TCR comes from a male donor with ankylosing spondylitis or in good health (not recorded which). DNA of the CDR3: TGTGCCAGCAGTGACCGACAGTTAAGCAATCAGCCCCAGCATTTT. Protein product: CASSDRQLSNQPQHF.